The 6 T cell receptor beta chains reported below all come from one sample, sequenced in a study of T cell clonotyping in hematopoietic cell transplantation. The repertoire was sequenced with immunoSEQ multiplex PCR; TCRdb's copy has only in-frame clones and lacks some. The sample holds about 27,000 clones, 95% seen once. Sequences were obtained from peripheral blood mononuclear cells. These receptors were collected from a man in his fifties or sixties in good health. Some clones in this sample may be carry-over from other donors' samples.

In this sample, this clone turned up once. The gene calls are TRBV6-6 and TRBJ1-5, with a possible D match to TRBD1 (5 bases). The CDR3 contains 14 residues. The V end lost 9 bases, the J end lost 7 bases, and 19 bases lay between the germline ends. In germline, CDR1 is MNHNY, CDR2 SVGAGI (reference sequence). CDR3 loop: CASGNGRENQPQHF. The CDR3, as DNA: TGTGCCAGTGGGAATGGCAGGGAAAACCAGCCCCAGCATTTT.

The V gene is TRBV11-3, the J gene TRBJ2-1; the D is unclear. The CDR3 contains 16 residues. Germline CDR1 SGHNT, CDR2 YENEEA. Trimming took 1 base from V and 2 from J, leaving 12 bases between them. The CDR3 bases are TGTGCCAGCAGCTTAGTGTCGGGTACCCCCTACAATGAGCAGTTCTTC. Its translation is CASSLVSGTPYNEQFF.

The J gene is TRBJ2-3, the V gene TRBV15; D is uncertain. The CDR3 loop spans 13 amino acids. Per germline, CDR1 LNHNV and CDR2 YYDKDF (reference sequence). V was pared by 0 bases and J by 3 bases, with 4 bases between. The CDR3 nucleotides read TGTGCCACCAGCAGAGATAATACAGATACGCAGTATTTT. It translates to CATSRDNTDTQYF.

The chain is built from TRBV28 and TRBJ2-2; tentative D call: TRBD2 (6 bases). The germline V and J ends were trimmed by 4 bases and 6 bases, with 15 bases remaining between them. CDR3 length: 15 amino acids. CDR1 MDHEN and CDR2 SYDVKM come from the germline V gene. The CDR3 nucleotides are TGTGCCAGCAGTTCGGCCGGGAGAGATGCCGGGGAGCTGTTTTTT. This codes for CASSSAGRDAGELFF.

The chain links TRBV25-1 to TRBJ1-4, with D possibly matching TRBD1 (5 bases). The CDR3 is 14 residues long. Germline CDR1 reads MGHDK; CDR2 reads SYGVNS. Trimming shortened V by 6 bases and J by 3 bases, and 11 bases separated the two germline ends. CDR3 nucleotides: TGTGCCAGCAGAGGGGACCTCTCTAATGAAAAACTGTTTTTT. This gives the protein CASRGDLSNEKLFF.

The V and J genes are TRBV27 and TRBJ2-7, with 10 bases fitting TRBD1. Germline-derived CDR1 and CDR2 are MNHEY and SMNVEV (reference sequence). This CDR3 region has 14 residues. Germline trimming cut 2 bases from V and 6 bases from J; bases unmatched to any gene: 4. The CDR3 is CASSLRDRGGEQYF. CDR3 DNA sequence: TGTGCCAGCAGTTTAAGGGACAGGGGTGGCGAGCAGTACTTC.